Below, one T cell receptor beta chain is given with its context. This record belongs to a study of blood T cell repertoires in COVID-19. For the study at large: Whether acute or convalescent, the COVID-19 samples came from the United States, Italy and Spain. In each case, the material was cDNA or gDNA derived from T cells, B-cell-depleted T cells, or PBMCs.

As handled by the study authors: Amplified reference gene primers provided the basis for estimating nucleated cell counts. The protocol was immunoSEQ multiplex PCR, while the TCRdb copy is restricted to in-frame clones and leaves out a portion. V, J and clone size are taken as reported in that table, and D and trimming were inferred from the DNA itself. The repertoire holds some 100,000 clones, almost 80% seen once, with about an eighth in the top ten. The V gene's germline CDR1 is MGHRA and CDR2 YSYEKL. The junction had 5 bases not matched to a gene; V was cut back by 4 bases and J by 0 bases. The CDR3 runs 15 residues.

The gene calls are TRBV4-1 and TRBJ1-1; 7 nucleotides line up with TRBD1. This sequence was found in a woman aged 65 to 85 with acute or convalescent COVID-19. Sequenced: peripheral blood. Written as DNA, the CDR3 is TGCGCCAGCAGCCCCCCCGGGACAGTGAACACTGAAGCTTTCTTT. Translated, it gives CASSPPGTVNTEAFF.